This T cell receptor (beta chain) was sequenced during a study of T cells after yellow fever vaccination. The germline CDR1 and CDR2 sequences are DFQATT and SNEGSKA (reference sequence). Trimming removed 6 bases at V and 2 bases at J, with 7 bases between. The CDR3 sequence is 12 residues long. Conversion of TCR transcripts into cDNA relied on 5'RACE template switching, which added a universal primer site and UMIs. TCRdb reprocessed the 5' RACE reads via MiXCR and lists one record per CDR3 protein. The repertoire has tens of thousands of distinct CDR3 sequences, almost 8% of them found once; the top ten carry roughly two fifths.

V gene TRBV20-1 combines with J gene TRBJ2-2; D is unclear. The clonotype originates from a man aged 25 to 40 who received the YFV17D yellow fever vaccine. Sequences were derived from CD8+ T cells sorted from PBMCs, sampled on the day of the yellow fever booster vaccination. The CDR3 sequence is CSADPNTGELFF. CDR3 nucleotide sequence: TGCAGTGCGGACCCAAACACCGGGGAGCTGTTTTTT.